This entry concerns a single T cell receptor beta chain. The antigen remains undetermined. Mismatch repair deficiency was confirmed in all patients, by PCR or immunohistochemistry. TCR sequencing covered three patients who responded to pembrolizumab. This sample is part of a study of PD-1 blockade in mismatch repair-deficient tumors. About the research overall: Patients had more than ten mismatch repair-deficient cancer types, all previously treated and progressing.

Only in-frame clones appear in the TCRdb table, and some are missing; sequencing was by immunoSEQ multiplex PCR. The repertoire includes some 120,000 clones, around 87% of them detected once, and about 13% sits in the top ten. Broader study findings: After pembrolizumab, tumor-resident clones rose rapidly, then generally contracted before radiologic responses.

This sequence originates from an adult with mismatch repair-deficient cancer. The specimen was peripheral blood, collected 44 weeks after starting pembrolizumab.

The CDR3 nucleotides read TGTGCCAGCAGCGGGAGTGCGGGGGCTTCCTACGAGCAGTACTTC. Translation: CASSGSAGASYEQYF. The V and J genes are TRBV5-6 and TRBJ2-7; a weak D match, TRBD2 (7 bases). This CDR3 is built from 15 residues. Trimming shortened V by 4 bases and J by 1 base, and 15 bases separated the two germline ends. From germline, CDR1 is SGHDT and CDR2 YYEEEE.